These T cell receptor beta chains were read from a single sample in a study of blood T cells in healthy people across ages. One entry per CDR3 protein, called by TCRdb with MiXCR from the 5' RACE reads. The sample yields approximately 780,000 distinct CDR3 sequences, 20% to 30% seen once. This same sample was also part of a study on T cells of mothers and their children.

The sequenced sample was blood. These receptors were taken from a boy aged 5-17 years in good health. CDR3s include the opening cysteine and the closing phenylalanine or tryptophan. D genes are given only for firm matches. Expanded clones get a size class; other rows say once, few or many, or leave the size out.

J,D,V,size,DNA,CDR3
TRBJ2-5,TRBD2,TRBV5-4,-,TGTGCCAGCAGCTTGGATTGGCTAGCGGGGGACTCGCAAGAGACCCAGTACTTC,CASSLDWLAGDSQETQYF
TRBJ2-7,-,TRBV6-1,-,TGTGCCAGCAGCCCCGTCAGGGCCCCCTACGAGCAGTACTTC,CASSPVRAPYEQYF
TRBJ2-6,-,TRBV25-1,-,TGTGCCAGCAGTGAATATGGGGGAGCCGGGGCCAACGTCCTGACTTTC,CASSEYGGAGANVLTF
TRBJ2-7,TRBD1,TRBV5-1,-,TGCGCCAGCAGCCCGTCGACAGGGACCTACGAGCAGTACTTC,CASSPSTGTYEQYF
TRBJ1-1,-,TRBV6-6,-,TGTGCCAGCACCACAGGGTCGGAAGCTTTCTTT,CASTTGSEAFF
TRBJ1-2,-,TRBV29-1,-,TGCAGCGTCAGCAGGGACCCTAGGGGCTACACCTTC,CSVSRDPRGYTF
TRBJ1-1,-,TRBV12-5,few,TGTGCTAGTGGTTTAGAGGGAAGAACTGAAGCTTTCTTT,CASGLEGRTEAFF
TRBJ2-6,TRBD2,TRBV25-1,-,TGTGCCAGCGGGACTAGGCGGGGGGCCAACGTCCTGACTTTC,CASGTRRGANVLTF
TRBJ2-7,-,TRBV27,-,TGTGCCAGCAGCGAACAGGGTTCTCGCTCCTACGAGCAGTACTTC,CASSEQGSRSYEQYF
TRBJ2-7,TRBD1,TRBV11-2,-,TGTGCCAGCAGCCCTGGAGGGACAGGGTTTAACGAGCAGTACTTC,CASSPGGTGFNEQYF
TRBJ2-1,-,TRBV6-6,many,TGTGCCAGCAGGGGCACAGTCGGAAGCTCCTACAATGAGCAGTTCTTC,CASRGTVGSSYNEQFF
TRBJ2-5,TRBD2,TRBV9,few,TGTGCCAGCAGCGTAACTAGCGGGGGGCTCCAAGAGACCCAGTACTTC,CASSVTSGGLQETQYF
TRBJ2-6,-,TRBV3-1,few,TGTGCCAGCAGCCAACGTAACTCTGGGGCCAACGTCCTGACTTTC,CASSQRNSGANVLTF
TRBJ2-1,-,TRBV2,-,TGTGCCACCAGCCGGGACCAAGGCTACAATGAGCAGTTCTTC,CATSRDQGYNEQFF
TRBJ2-5,-,TRBV4-2,few,TGTGCCAGCAGCCCCCACAAGGGGGAGGGTAACCGCTTC,CASSPHKGEGNRF
TRBJ2-1,-,TRBV20-1,-,TGCAGTGCTAGAGACTTTAGGACGTACGGTAGTAATGAGCAGTTCTTC,CSARDFRTYGSNEQFF
TRBJ1-2,-,TRBV2,-,TGTGCCAGCAGTGAAAGGAAGGCGGGTGGCTACACCTTC,CASSERKAGGYTF
TRBJ2-7,TRBD1,TRBV9,-,TGTGCCAGCAGCCCCAGGGACCCGGGACAGGCGATTTACGAGCAGTACTTC,CASSPRDPGQAIYEQYF
TRBJ1-1,-,TRBV20-1,-,TGCAGTGCTAGAGAATTGGAGGGATTGAACACTGAAGCTTTCTTT,CSARELEGLNTEAFF
TRBJ2-5,TRBD1,TRBV25-1,-,TGTGCCAGCAGTAGGTCCAGGGGGATCCAAGAGACCCAGTACTTC,CASSRSRGIQETQYF